The rows below give T cell receptor beta chains drawn from one sample of a study of shared clonotypes between healthy human individuals. TCRdb keeps only in-frame clones here, not all; method: immunoSEQ multiplex PCR. Seen here are some 580,000 clones, 98% observed once, and the top ten hold 0.3%. What was sequenced was naive CD8+ T cells sorted from blood. These TCRs come from a man in his thirties or forties in good health. CDR3s include the opening cysteine and the closing phenylalanine or tryptophan. The D gene is left open where the match is weak. Clone size, where shown, is once, few, many, or a class for clones that have expanded.

d_call: .
j_call: TRBJ2-7
clone_size: once
v_call: TRBV28
cdr3_aa: CASSIGAYEQYF
cdr3_nt: TGTGCCAGCAGTATAGGGGCCTACGAGCAGTACTTC

d_call: .
j_call: TRBJ2-3
clone_size: once
v_call: TRBV9
cdr3_aa: CASSVRSGYSTDTQYF
cdr3_nt: TGTGCCAGCAGCGTCAGAAGCGGCTACAGCACAGATACGCAGTATTTT

d_call: TRBD2
j_call: TRBJ2-2
clone_size: .
v_call: TRBV7-9
cdr3_aa: CASSHRLAGESTGELFF
cdr3_nt: TGTGCCAGCAGCCACCGCCTAGCGGGAGAATCCACCGGGGAGCTGTTTTTT

d_call: TRBD1
j_call: TRBJ1-5
clone_size: .
v_call: TRBV7-9
cdr3_aa: CASSPTGAQPQHF
cdr3_nt: TGTGCCAGCAGCCCGACAGGGGCTCAGCCCCAGCATTTT

d_call: .
j_call: TRBJ2-7
clone_size: .
v_call: TRBV28
cdr3_aa: CASPAPSYRRRSSYEQYF
cdr3_nt: TGTGCCAGCCCTGCGCCCTCATACCGTAGGAGAAGCTCCTACGAGCAGTACTTC

d_call: .
j_call: TRBJ2-1
clone_size: .
v_call: TRBV7-6
cdr3_aa: CASSSTNNEQFF
cdr3_nt: TGTGCCAGCAGCTCCACTAACAATGAGCAGTTCTTC

d_call: TRBD2
j_call: TRBJ2-2
clone_size: .
v_call: TRBV4-3
cdr3_aa: CASSQVRLAETGELFF
cdr3_nt: TGCGCCAGCAGCCAAGTAAGGCTAGCGGAGACCGGGGAGCTGTTTTTT

d_call: TRBD1
j_call: TRBJ2-5
clone_size: once
v_call: TRBV15
cdr3_aa: CATSSYGTGGPQETQYF
cdr3_nt: TGTGCCACCAGCAGCTACGGGACAGGGGGCCCCCAAGAGACCCAGTACTTC

d_call: .
j_call: TRBJ2-5
clone_size: .
v_call: TRBV11-2
cdr3_aa: CASSLDMGGQETQYF
cdr3_nt: TGTGCCAGCAGCTTAGATATGGGGGGCCAAGAGACCCAGTACTTC

d_call: .
j_call: TRBJ2-7
clone_size: .
v_call: TRBV5-6
cdr3_aa: CASSLVRQAYPYEQYF
cdr3_nt: TGTGCCAGCAGCCTAGTTCGACAGGCTTATCCCTACGAGCAGTACTTC

d_call: TRBD1
j_call: TRBJ2-2
clone_size: .
v_call: TRBV7-9
cdr3_aa: CASSLATGITGELFF
cdr3_nt: TGTGCCAGCAGCTTAGCGACAGGGATCACCGGGGAGCTGTTTTTT

d_call: TRBD2
j_call: TRBJ2-7
clone_size: .
v_call: TRBV11-1
cdr3_aa: CASSFAGETYEQYF
cdr3_nt: TGTGCCAGCAGCTTTGCGGGGGAGACCTACGAGCAGTACTTC

d_call: .
j_call: TRBJ1-3
clone_size: .
v_call: TRBV5-1
cdr3_aa: CASSLEPTINSGNTIYF
cdr3_nt: TGCGCCAGCAGCTTAGAACCTACGATAAACTCTGGAAACACCATATATTTT

d_call: .
j_call: TRBJ1-1
clone_size: once
v_call: TRBV29-1
cdr3_aa: CSALGQGVPEAFF
cdr3_nt: TGCAGCGCCTTGGGTCAGGGCGTCCCTGAAGCTTTCTTT

d_call: .
j_call: TRBJ2-7
clone_size: .
v_call: TRBV13
cdr3_aa: CASSPPTNSYEQYF
cdr3_nt: TGTGCCAGCAGCCCACCGACAAACTCCTACGAGCAGTACTTC

d_call: .
j_call: TRBJ2-2
clone_size: .
v_call: TRBV7-9
cdr3_aa: CASSSGGELFF
cdr3_nt: TGTGCCAGCAGCTCAGGCGGGGAGCTGTTTTTT

d_call: .
j_call: TRBJ1-1
clone_size: .
v_call: TRBV6-5
cdr3_aa: CASSYTGNTEAFF
cdr3_nt: TGTGCCAGCAGTTATACGGGGAACACTGAAGCTTTCTTT

d_call: TRBD2
j_call: TRBJ2-1
clone_size: .
v_call: TRBV29-1
cdr3_aa: CSVQNRDYKPDSSYNEQFF
cdr3_nt: TGCAGCGTCCAAAACCGGGACTACAAACCCGATAGCTCCTACAATGAGCAGTTCTTC

d_call: TRBD1
j_call: TRBJ1-3
clone_size: .
v_call: TRBV7-2
cdr3_aa: CASSSGTGWSSGNTIYF
cdr3_nt: TGTGCCAGCAGCTCTGGGACAGGTTGGAGCTCTGGAAACACCATATATTTT

d_call: TRBD2
j_call: TRBJ2-7
clone_size: .
v_call: TRBV19
cdr3_aa: CASSMTSATYEQYF
cdr3_nt: TGTGCCAGTAGTATGACTAGCGCGACCTACGAGCAGTACTTC

d_call: .
j_call: TRBJ2-7
clone_size: once
v_call: TRBV4-1
cdr3_aa: CASSQTGLSYEQYF
cdr3_nt: TGCGCCAGCAGCCAAACGGGCCTGTCCTACGAGCAGTACTTC

d_call: TRBD1
j_call: TRBJ2-1
clone_size: .
v_call: TRBV27
cdr3_aa: CASSFRGLHNEQFF
cdr3_nt: TGTGCCAGCAGTTTCAGGGGGCTCCACAATGAGCAGTTCTTC

d_call: TRBD1
j_call: TRBJ2-1
clone_size: .
v_call: TRBV27
cdr3_aa: CASRLGTGDSYNEQFF
cdr3_nt: TGTGCCAGCAGGCTCGGGACAGGGGACTCCTACAATGAGCAGTTCTTC

d_call: TRBD2
j_call: TRBJ2-7
clone_size: .
v_call: TRBV27
cdr3_aa: CATLAGTSYEQYF
cdr3_nt: TGTGCCACACTAGCGGGGACCTCCTACGAGCAGTACTTC

d_call: .
j_call: TRBJ1-1
clone_size: .
v_call: TRBV19
cdr3_aa: CASSIILKSEAFF
cdr3_nt: TGTGCCAGTAGTATCATCCTCAAGTCTGAAGCTTTCTTT

d_call: .
j_call: TRBJ2-5
clone_size: .
v_call: TRBV11-2
cdr3_aa: CASSPRPFQETQYF
cdr3_nt: TGTGCCAGCAGCCCACGACCATTCCAAGAGACCCAGTACTTC

d_call: TRBD1
j_call: TRBJ1-1
clone_size: .
v_call: TRBV11-2
cdr3_aa: CASSSKGTGKGNTEAFF
cdr3_nt: TGTGCCAGCAGCTCGAAAGGGACAGGGAAAGGGAACACTGAAGCTTTCTTT

d_call: TRBD2
j_call: TRBJ2-7
clone_size: .
v_call: TRBV7-9
cdr3_aa: CASSLYSGRVYEQYF
cdr3_nt: TGTGCCAGCAGCCTCTATAGCGGGAGGGTTTACGAGCAGTACTTC

d_call: TRBD1
j_call: TRBJ1-1
clone_size: .
v_call: TRBV18
cdr3_aa: CASSHIQGMNTEAFF
cdr3_nt: TGTGCCAGCTCACATATACAGGGGATGAACACTGAAGCTTTCTTT

d_call: .
j_call: TRBJ2-1
clone_size: .
v_call: TRBV29-1
cdr3_aa: CSVDLLGGYNEQFF
cdr3_nt: TGCAGCGTTGATCTTTTAGGGGGGTACAATGAGCAGTTCTTC

d_call: .
j_call: TRBJ1-4
clone_size: .
v_call: TRBV5-1
cdr3_aa: CASSLELNDEKLFF
cdr3_nt: TGCGCCAGCAGCTTGGAGTTGAACGATGAAAAACTGTTTTTT

d_call: .
j_call: TRBJ2-4
clone_size: .
v_call: TRBV27
cdr3_aa: CASSLGSHKNIQYF
cdr3_nt: TGTGCCAGCAGCCTCGGCTCCCACAAAAACATTCAGTACTTC

d_call: .
j_call: TRBJ2-3
clone_size: .
v_call: TRBV11-2
cdr3_aa: CASSLDQAGDRTDTQYF
cdr3_nt: TGTGCCAGCAGCTTAGATCAGGCAGGGGATCGCACAGATACGCAGTATTTT

d_call: TRBD1
j_call: TRBJ2-2
clone_size: .
v_call: TRBV11-2
cdr3_aa: CASSLAAGTGTSGELFF
cdr3_nt: TGTGCCAGCAGCTTGGCTGCAGGGACAGGGACGTCCGGGGAGCTGTTTTTT

d_call: TRBD1
j_call: TRBJ2-1
clone_size: .
v_call: TRBV28
cdr3_aa: CASSPGTAHDEQFF
cdr3_nt: TGTGCCAGCAGTCCCGGGACAGCGCATGATGAGCAGTTCTTC

d_call: .
j_call: TRBJ2-7
clone_size: .
v_call: TRBV27
cdr3_aa: CASSLTGAYEQYF
cdr3_nt: TGTGCCAGCAGTTTGACGGGGGCCTACGAGCAGTACTTC

d_call: .
j_call: TRBJ2-1
clone_size: .
v_call: TRBV10-3
cdr3_aa: CATASVDGYNEQFF
cdr3_nt: TGTGCCACAGCATCCGTCGACGGATACAATGAGCAGTTCTTC

d_call: .
j_call: TRBJ1-2
clone_size: .
v_call: TRBV7-8
cdr3_aa: CASRGSGAGGYTF
cdr3_nt: TGTGCCAGCAGGGGATCCGGGGCAGGAGGCTACACCTTC

d_call: .
j_call: TRBJ2-7
clone_size: .
v_call: TRBV4-1
cdr3_aa: CASSQGTGTTYEQYF
cdr3_nt: TGCGCCAGCAGCCAAGGGACGGGAACGACCTACGAGCAGTACTTC

d_call: .
j_call: TRBJ2-2
clone_size: .
v_call: TRBV11-2
cdr3_aa: CASSTDPLRDTLNTGELFF
cdr3_nt: TGTGCCAGCAGCACAGACCCCCTAAGGGACACATTGAACACCGGGGAGCTGTTTTTT

d_call: TRBD1
j_call: TRBJ2-1
clone_size: .
v_call: TRBV7-8
cdr3_aa: CASSPGTGGFGEQFF
cdr3_nt: TGTGCCAGCAGCCCCGGGACAGGGGGCTTTGGTGAGCAGTTCTTC

d_call: TRBD2
j_call: TRBJ2-1
clone_size: .
v_call: TRBV7-2
cdr3_aa: CASSLSGTSSYNEQFF
cdr3_nt: TGTGCCAGCAGCTTATCCGGGACTAGCAGCTACAATGAGCAGTTCTTC

d_call: TRBD2
j_call: TRBJ2-1
clone_size: .
v_call: TRBV10-3
cdr3_aa: CAIPGTRTDEQFF
cdr3_nt: TGTGCCATTCCCGGGACTAGAACGGATGAGCAGTTCTTC

d_call: TRBD2
j_call: TRBJ2-7
clone_size: .
v_call: TRBV9
cdr3_aa: CASSVVASGGYEQYF
cdr3_nt: TGTGCCAGCAGCGTAGTGGCTAGCGGAGGCTACGAGCAGTACTTC

d_call: .
j_call: TRBJ2-1
clone_size: .
v_call: TRBV7-9
cdr3_aa: CASSLEGNEQFF
cdr3_nt: TGTGCCAGCAGTTTAGAGGGCAATGAGCAGTTCTTC